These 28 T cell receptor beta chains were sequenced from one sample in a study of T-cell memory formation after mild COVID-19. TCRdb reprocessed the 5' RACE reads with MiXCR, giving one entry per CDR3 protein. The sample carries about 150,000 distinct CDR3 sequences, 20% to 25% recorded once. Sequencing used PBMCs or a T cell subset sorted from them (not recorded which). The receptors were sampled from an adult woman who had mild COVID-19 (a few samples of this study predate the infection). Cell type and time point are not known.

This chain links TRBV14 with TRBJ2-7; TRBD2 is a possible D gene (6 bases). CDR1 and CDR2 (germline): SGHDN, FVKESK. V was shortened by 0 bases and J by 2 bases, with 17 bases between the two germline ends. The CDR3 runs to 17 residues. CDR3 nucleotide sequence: TGTGCCAGCAGCCAAGATAGGGTAGGGGCGGGAACCTACGAGCAGTACTTC. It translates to CASSQDRVGAGTYEQYF.

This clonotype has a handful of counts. CDR3 region: CASSHPPGQGADTQYF. In DNA form, the CDR3 reads TGTGCCAGCAGTCACCCTCCGGGACAGGGGGCAGATACGCAGTATTTT. The V and J genes are TRBV27 and TRBJ2-3; 11 bases are shared with TRBD1. The CDR3 runs 16 residues. The germline V gene has CDR1 MNHEY and CDR2 SMNVEV (reference sequence). V was clipped by 5 bases and J by 4 bases; unmatched bases: 8.

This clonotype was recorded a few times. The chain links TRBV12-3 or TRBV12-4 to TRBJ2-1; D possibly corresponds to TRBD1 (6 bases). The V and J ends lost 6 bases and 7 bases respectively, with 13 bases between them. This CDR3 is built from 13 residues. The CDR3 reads CASREATGNEQFF. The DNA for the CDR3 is TGTGCCAGCAGGGAGGCTACAGGGAATGAGCAGTTCTTC.

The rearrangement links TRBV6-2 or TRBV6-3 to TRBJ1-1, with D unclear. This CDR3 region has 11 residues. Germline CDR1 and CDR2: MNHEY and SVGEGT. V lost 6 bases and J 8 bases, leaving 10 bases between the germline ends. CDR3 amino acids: CASRSAREAFF. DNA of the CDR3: TGTGCCAGCAGGAGCGCTCGGGAAGCTTTCTTT.

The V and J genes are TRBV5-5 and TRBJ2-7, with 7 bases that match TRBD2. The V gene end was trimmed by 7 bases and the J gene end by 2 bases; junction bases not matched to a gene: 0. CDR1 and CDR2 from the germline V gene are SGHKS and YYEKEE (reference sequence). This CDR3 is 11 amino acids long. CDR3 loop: CASGRAYEQYF. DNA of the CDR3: TGTGCCAGCGGGAGGGCCTACGAGCAGTACTTC.

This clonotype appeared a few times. The CDR3 is CASSTDESYEQYF. CDR3 in DNA: TGTGCCAGCAGTACGGACGAATCCTACGAGCAGTACTTC. This chain links TRBV12-3 or TRBV12-4 with TRBJ2-7; the D is unclear. V lost 5 bases and J 1 base, leaving 9 bases between the germline ends. The CDR3 extends over 13 amino acids.

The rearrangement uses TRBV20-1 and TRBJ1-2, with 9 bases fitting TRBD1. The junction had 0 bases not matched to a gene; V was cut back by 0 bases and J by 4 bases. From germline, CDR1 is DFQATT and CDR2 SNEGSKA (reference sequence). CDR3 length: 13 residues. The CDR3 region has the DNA TGCAGTGCTAGAGAGGACAGGGGCTATGGCTACACCTTC. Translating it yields CSAREDRGYGYTF.

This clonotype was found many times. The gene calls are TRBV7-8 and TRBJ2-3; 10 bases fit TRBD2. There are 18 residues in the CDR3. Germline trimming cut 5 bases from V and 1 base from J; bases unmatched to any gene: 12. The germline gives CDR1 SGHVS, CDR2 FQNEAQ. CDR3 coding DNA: TGTGCCAGCAGCCCCGGGCTAGCGGGAGTTCGGGGCACAGATACGCAGTATTTT. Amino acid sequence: CASSPGLAGVRGTDTQYF. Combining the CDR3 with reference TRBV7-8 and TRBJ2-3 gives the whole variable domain GAGVSQSPRYKVAKRGQDVALRCDPISGHVSLFWYQQALGQGPEFLTYFQNEAQLDKSGLPSDRFFAERPEGSVSTLKIQRTQQEDSAVYLCASSPGLAGVRGTDTQYFGPGTRLTVL.

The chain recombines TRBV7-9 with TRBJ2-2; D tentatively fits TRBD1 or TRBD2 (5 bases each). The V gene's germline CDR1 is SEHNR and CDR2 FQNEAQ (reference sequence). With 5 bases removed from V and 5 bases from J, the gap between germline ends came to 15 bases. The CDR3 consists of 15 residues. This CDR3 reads CASSPRGGLTGELFF. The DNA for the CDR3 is TGTGCCAGCAGCCCTCGTGGGGGTCTTACCGGGGAGCTGTTTTTT.

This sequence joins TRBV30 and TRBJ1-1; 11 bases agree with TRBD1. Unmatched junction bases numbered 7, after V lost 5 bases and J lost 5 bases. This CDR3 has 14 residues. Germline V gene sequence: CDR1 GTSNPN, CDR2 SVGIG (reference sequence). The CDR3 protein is CAWGSGTGGTEAFF. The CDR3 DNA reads TGTGCCTGGGGGAGCGGGACAGGGGGAACTGAAGCTTTCTTT.

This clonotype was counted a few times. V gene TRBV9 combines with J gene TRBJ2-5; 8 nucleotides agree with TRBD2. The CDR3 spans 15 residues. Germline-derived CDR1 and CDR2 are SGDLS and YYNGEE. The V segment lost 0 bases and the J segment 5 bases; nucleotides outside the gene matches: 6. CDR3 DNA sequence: TGTGCCAGCAGCGTAGCAACTAGCGGCAGGGAGACCCAGTACTTC. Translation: CASSVATSGRETQYF.

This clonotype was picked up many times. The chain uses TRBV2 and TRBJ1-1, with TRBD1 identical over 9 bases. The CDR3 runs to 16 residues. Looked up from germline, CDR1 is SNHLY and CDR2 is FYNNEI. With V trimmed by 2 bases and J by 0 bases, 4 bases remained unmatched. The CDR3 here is CASSETGTGLNTEAFF. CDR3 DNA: TGTGCCAGCAGTGAAACCGGGACAGGGCTGAACACTGAAGCTTTCTTT. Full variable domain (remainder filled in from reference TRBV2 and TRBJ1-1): EPEVTQTPSHQVTQMGQEVILRCVPISNHLYFYWYRQILGQKVEFLVSFYNNEISEKSEIFDDQFSVERPDGSNFTLKIRSTKLEDSAMYFCASSETGTGLNTEAFFGQGTRLTVV.

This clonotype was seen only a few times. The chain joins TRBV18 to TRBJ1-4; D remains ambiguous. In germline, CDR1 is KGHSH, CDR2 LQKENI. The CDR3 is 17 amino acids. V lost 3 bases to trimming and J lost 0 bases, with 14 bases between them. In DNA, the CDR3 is TGTGCCAGCTCACCCGGCCTAGCTCGCGCAACTAATGAAAAACTGTTTTTT. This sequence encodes CASSPGLARATNEKLFF. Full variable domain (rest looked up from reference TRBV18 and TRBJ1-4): NAGVMQNPRHLVRRRGQEARLRCSPMKGHSHVYWYRQLPEEGLKFMVYLQKENIIDESGMPKERFSAEFPKEGPSILRIQQVVRGDSAAYFCASSPGLARATNEKLFFGSGTQLSVL.

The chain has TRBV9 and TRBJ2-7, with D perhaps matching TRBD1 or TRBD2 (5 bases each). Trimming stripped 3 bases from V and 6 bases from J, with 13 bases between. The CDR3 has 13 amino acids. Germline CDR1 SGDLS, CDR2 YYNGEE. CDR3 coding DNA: TGTGCCAGCAGCGCCGGGACCCAATTCGAGCAGTACTTC. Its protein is CASSAGTQFEQYF.

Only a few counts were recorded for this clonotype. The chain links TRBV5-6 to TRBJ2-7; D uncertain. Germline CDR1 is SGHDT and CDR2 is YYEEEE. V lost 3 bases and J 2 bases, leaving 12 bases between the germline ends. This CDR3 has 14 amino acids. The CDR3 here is CASSSTVDTYEQYF. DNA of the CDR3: TGTGCCAGCAGCTCGACCGTAGATACCTACGAGCAGTACTTC.

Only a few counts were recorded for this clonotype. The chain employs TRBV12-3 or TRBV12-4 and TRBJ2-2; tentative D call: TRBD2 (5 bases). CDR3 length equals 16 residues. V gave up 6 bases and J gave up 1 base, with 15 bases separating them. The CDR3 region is CASSSFRAENTGELFF. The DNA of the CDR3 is TGTGCCAGCAGCTCATTTCGAGCGGAGAACACCGGGGAGCTGTTTTTT.

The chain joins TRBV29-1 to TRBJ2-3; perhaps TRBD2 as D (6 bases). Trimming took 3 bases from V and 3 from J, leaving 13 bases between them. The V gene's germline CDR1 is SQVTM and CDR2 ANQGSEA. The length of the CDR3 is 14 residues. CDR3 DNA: TGCAGCGTTGACTCCGCTAGCGAGACAGATACGCAGTATTTT. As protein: CSVDSASETDTQYF.

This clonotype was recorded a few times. As DNA, the CDR3 is TGTGCCAGCAGTCCGGGACTAGCGGGCGCTAGCACAGATACGCAGTATTTT. Translating it yields CASSPGLAGASTDTQYF. The chain combines TRBV12-3 or TRBV12-4 with TRBJ2-3; 12 nucleotides align to TRBD2. J gave up 0 bases and V 5 bases, and 6 bases lay outside the gene matches. The CDR3 sequence is 17 residues long.

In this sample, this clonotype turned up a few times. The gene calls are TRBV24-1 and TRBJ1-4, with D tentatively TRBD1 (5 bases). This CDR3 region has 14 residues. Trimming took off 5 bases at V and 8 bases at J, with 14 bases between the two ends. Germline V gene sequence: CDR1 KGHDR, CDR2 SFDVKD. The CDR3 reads CATSAGRDVEKLFF. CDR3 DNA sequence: TGTGCCACCAGTGCTGGCCGGGACGTAGAAAAACTGTTTTTT.

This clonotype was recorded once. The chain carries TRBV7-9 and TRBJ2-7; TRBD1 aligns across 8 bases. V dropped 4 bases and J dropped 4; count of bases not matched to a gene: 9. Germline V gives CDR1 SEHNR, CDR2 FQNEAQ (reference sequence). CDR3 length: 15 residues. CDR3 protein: CASSWPGQVEYEQYF. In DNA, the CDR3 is TGTGCCAGCAGCTGGCCGGGACAGGTGGAATACGAGCAGTACTTC.

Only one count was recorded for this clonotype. CDR3 nucleotide sequence: TGTGCCACCCTCGGGGGGGTTCGGGAGACCCAGTACTTC. This encodes CATLGGVRETQYF. The genes are TRBV15 and TRBJ2-5; 8 bases agree with TRBD2. This CDR3 contains 13 residues. V was clipped by 8 bases and J by 5 bases; unmatched bases: 7. Germline CDR1 LNHNV, CDR2 YYDKDF (reference sequence).

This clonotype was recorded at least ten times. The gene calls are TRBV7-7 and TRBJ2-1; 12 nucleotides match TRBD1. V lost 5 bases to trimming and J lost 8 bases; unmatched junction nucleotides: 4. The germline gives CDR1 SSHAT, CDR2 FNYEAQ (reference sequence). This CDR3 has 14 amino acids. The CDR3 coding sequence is TGTGCCAGCAGCCCAGGGACAGGGGGCTATGAGCAGTTCTTC. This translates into CASSPGTGGYEQFF.

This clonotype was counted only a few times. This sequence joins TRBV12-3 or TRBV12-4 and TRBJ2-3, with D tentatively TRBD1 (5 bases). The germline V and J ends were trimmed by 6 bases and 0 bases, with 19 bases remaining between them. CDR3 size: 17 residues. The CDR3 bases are TGTGCCAGCAGCCCCCCGGACATAAAACCGAGCACAGATACGCAGTATTTT. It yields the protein CASSPPDIKPSTDTQYF.

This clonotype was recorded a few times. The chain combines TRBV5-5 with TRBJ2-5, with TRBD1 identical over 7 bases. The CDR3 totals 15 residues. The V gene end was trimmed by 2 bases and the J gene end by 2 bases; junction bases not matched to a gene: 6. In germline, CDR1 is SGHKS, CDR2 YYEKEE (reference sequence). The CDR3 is CASSLGGIGQETQYF. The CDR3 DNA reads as TGTGCCAGCAGCTTAGGGGGCATTGGGCAAGAGACCCAGTACTTC.

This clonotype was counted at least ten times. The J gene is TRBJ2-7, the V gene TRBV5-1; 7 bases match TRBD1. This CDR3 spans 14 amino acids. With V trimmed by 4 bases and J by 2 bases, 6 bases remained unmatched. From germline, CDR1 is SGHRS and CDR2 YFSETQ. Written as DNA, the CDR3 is TGCGCCAGCAGCCCCGCCGACAGGGCCTACGAGCAGTACTTC. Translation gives CASSPADRAYEQYF.

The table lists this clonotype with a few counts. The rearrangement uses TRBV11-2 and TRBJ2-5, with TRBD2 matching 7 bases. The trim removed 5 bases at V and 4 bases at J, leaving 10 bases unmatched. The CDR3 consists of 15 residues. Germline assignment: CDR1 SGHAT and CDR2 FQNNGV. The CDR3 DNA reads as TGTGCCAGCAGCCCCCAGGGAAGCGGGGTAGAGACCCAGTACTTC. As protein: CASSPQGSGVETQYF.

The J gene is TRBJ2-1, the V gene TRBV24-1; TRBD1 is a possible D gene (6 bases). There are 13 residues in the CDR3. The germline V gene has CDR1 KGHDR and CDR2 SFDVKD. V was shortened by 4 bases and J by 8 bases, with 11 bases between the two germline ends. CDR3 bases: TGTGCCACCAGTGAGCTACAGGGAGATGAGCAGTTCTTC. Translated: CATSELQGDEQFF.

Here the CDR3 reads CSVDLSTGGTEAFF. CDR3 coding DNA: TGCAGCGTTGACCTCTCCACAGGGGGCACTGAAGCTTTCTTT. The chain links TRBV29-1 to TRBJ1-1; 8 bases are shared with TRBD1. This CDR3 has 14 amino acids. Losses at the gene ends were 3 bases for V and 4 bases for J; bases not matched to a gene: 7. CDR1 SQVTM and CDR2 ANQGSEA come from the germline V gene.